This T cell receptor (beta chain) was identified during a study of T cell repertoires in cytomegalovirus infection. Study as a whole: Public TCR beta signatures indicated both CMV infection and matching HLA type.

Germline lookup yields CDR1 SQVTM and CDR2 ANQGSEA. The CDR3 contains 14 residues. Study-wide findings and caveats: Clonotype analysis showed dominance of the ex vivo response by HLA-C-restricted CMV-specific TCR beta clonotypes.

TCRdb fed the reads into MiXCR, producing one record per CDR3 protein. The top ten hold 1.6% of the sample, which has roughly 250,000 distinct CDR3 sequences, 12% seen once. This clonotype was seen many times. Its antigen is not known. Material for sequencing was PBMCs. The chain combines TRBV29-1 with TRBJ2-1; D remains ambiguous. This clonotype was obtained from a human donor in good health (CMV status not recorded). Some clones in this sample may be carry-over from other donors' samples. CDR3 coding DNA: TGCACCACGACTTGGGGTAGCCCCTACAATGAGCAGTTCTTC. Translated: CTTTWGSPYNEQFF.